A selection of T cell receptor beta chains follows, all from one sample in a study of T-cell reconstitution after alpha-beta-depleted transplantation in children. TCRdb ran MiXCR on the PCR reads and lists one entry per CDR3 protein. The table records about 440,000 distinct CDR3 sequences, 43% of them present only once. This specimen was PBMCs, taken before TCRalphabeta/CD19-depleted stem cell transplant. Every receptor here comes from a girl aged 2-10 years with aplastic anemia, due to receive a stem cell transplant. Both conserved end residues are part of each CDR3. Fields, in order: CDR3 length, J gene, D gene, V gene, clone size, CDR3 DNA, CDR3 protein. A D gene is named only where the DNA matches it firmly. A clone size is listed for some rows: how often the clone was seen (once, few, many), or a class if it is expanded.

CDR3 length: 15
J gene: TRBJ2-2
D gene: NA
V gene: TRBV7-2
clone size: few
CDR3 DNA: TGTGCCAGCAGCGCCCAAAAGGGCGTTACCGGGGAGCTGTTTTTT
CDR3 protein: CASSAQKGVTGELFF

CDR3 length: 12
J gene: TRBJ2-1
D gene: NA
V gene: TRBV10-3
clone size: NA
CDR3 DNA: TGTGCCACTGGGGCCAGCTACAATGAGCAGTTCTTC
CDR3 protein: CATGASYNEQFF

CDR3 length: 17
J gene: TRBJ2-3
D gene: TRBD1
V gene: TRBV5-1
clone size: NA
CDR3 DNA: TGCGCCAGCAGCTCGAGAGCCGGGACAGGGTTCAAGGATACGCAGTATTTT
CDR3 protein: CASSSRAGTGFKDTQYF

CDR3 length: 11
J gene: TRBJ2-7
D gene: NA
V gene: TRBV27
clone size: NA
CDR3 DNA: TGTGCCAGCGGATTACGATACGAGCAGTACTTC
CDR3 protein: CASGLRYEQYF

CDR3 length: 14
J gene: TRBJ2-7
D gene: NA
V gene: TRBV30
clone size: NA
CDR3 DNA: TGTGCCGGCTCGATACAGGAAAATAAAAACGAGCAGTACTTC
CDR3 protein: CAGSIQENKNEQYF

CDR3 length: 17
J gene: TRBJ1-1
D gene: TRBD1
V gene: TRBV20-1
clone size: NA
CDR3 DNA: TGCAGTGTTTGGGTCCGGGTAGGGGGCGTTAGAGGGACTGAAGCTTTCTTT
CDR3 protein: CSVWVRVGGVRGTEAFF

CDR3 length: 14
J gene: TRBJ1-1
D gene: NA
V gene: TRBV12-3/TRBV12-4
clone size: NA
CDR3 DNA: TGTGCCAGCAGACAAGACCTACCGAACACTGAAGCTTTCTTT
CDR3 protein: CASRQDLPNTEAFF

CDR3 length: 16
J gene: TRBJ2-5
D gene: TRBD1
V gene: TRBV10-3
clone size: NA
CDR3 DNA: TGTGCCATCAGTGGAACGGACAGGGGAGATCAAGAGACCCAGTACTTC
CDR3 protein: CAISGTDRGDQETQYF

CDR3 length: 15
J gene: TRBJ1-2
D gene: NA
V gene: TRBV12-3/TRBV12-4
clone size: many
CDR3 DNA: TGTGCCAGCAGCCACGGGGTTGGAAAGGTTAATGGCTACACCTTC
CDR3 protein: CASSHGVGKVNGYTF

CDR3 length: 15
J gene: TRBJ2-3
D gene: TRBD2
V gene: TRBV5-5
clone size: NA
CDR3 DNA: TGTGCCAGCAGCTCCCGGGGGGTTCAGGCGGATACGCAGTATTTT
CDR3 protein: CASSSRGVQADTQYF

CDR3 length: 15
J gene: TRBJ1-2
D gene: NA
V gene: TRBV7-2
clone size: NA
CDR3 DNA: TGTGCCAGCAGCTTAGAGGACAGATTCCACTATGGCTACACCTTC
CDR3 protein: CASSLEDRFHYGYTF

CDR3 length: 15
J gene: TRBJ2-1
D gene: TRBD2
V gene: TRBV5-6
clone size: NA
CDR3 DNA: TGTGCCAGCAGAAAAGCGGGGGGACCAATCAATGAGCAGTTCTTC
CDR3 protein: CASRKAGGPINEQFF

CDR3 length: 15
J gene: TRBJ2-3
D gene: NA
V gene: TRBV25-1
clone size: NA
CDR3 DNA: TGTGCCAGCAGTGAATTGGGGGGGGCGACAGATACGCAGTATTTT
CDR3 protein: CASSELGGATDTQYF

CDR3 length: 16
J gene: TRBJ2-2
D gene: TRBD1
V gene: TRBV7-2
clone size: many
CDR3 DNA: TGTGCCAGCAGCTTAGTCCGGACAGGGGGCACCGGGGAGCTGTTTTTT
CDR3 protein: CASSLVRTGGTGELFF

CDR3 length: 13
J gene: TRBJ1-4
D gene: TRBD1
V gene: TRBV11-2
clone size: few
CDR3 DNA: TGTGCCAGCAGCTTGGGGACAGGTGAAAAACTGTTTTTT
CDR3 protein: CASSLGTGEKLFF

CDR3 length: 20
J gene: TRBJ1-4
D gene: TRBD1
V gene: TRBV28
clone size: NA
CDR3 DNA: TGTGCCAGCAGTTTTCAAACGGAAAGGGACAGGGGGCCTAGTAATGAAAAACTGTTTTTT
CDR3 protein: CASSFQTERDRGPSNEKLFF

CDR3 length: 12
J gene: TRBJ2-7
D gene: NA
V gene: TRBV20-1
clone size: NA
CDR3 DNA: TGCAGTGCTAAGACAAACTCCTACGAGCAGTACTTC
CDR3 protein: CSAKTNSYEQYF

CDR3 length: 15
J gene: TRBJ2-7
D gene: NA
V gene: TRBV15
clone size: NA
CDR3 DNA: TGTGCCACCAGCCCCCGAGCAGGGGCCCTCTACGAGCAGTACTTC
CDR3 protein: CATSPRAGALYEQYF

CDR3 length: 17
J gene: TRBJ2-1
D gene: TRBD2
V gene: TRBV5-1
clone size: NA
CDR3 DNA: TGCGCCAGCAGCCGGACTAGCGGGGGGCAACACTTCAATGAGCAGTTCTTC
CDR3 protein: CASSRTSGGQHFNEQFF

CDR3 length: 15
J gene: TRBJ2-1
D gene: TRBD2
V gene: TRBV29-1
clone size: many
CDR3 DNA: TGCAGCGTCCTAAGAGGTGGGGGGGGGTTCGATGAGCAGTTCTTC
CDR3 protein: CSVLRGGGGFDEQFF

CDR3 length: 10
J gene: TRBJ2-7
D gene: NA
V gene: TRBV6-2/TRBV6-3
clone size: NA
CDR3 DNA: TGTGCCAGCAGGGCGGGGGAGCAGTACTTC
CDR3 protein: CASRAGEQYF

CDR3 length: 14
J gene: TRBJ2-7
D gene: TRBD1
V gene: TRBV29-1
clone size: many
CDR3 DNA: TGCAGCGTGGAAGTACAGGGGCGACGGGACGAGCAGTACTTC
CDR3 protein: CSVEVQGRRDEQYF

CDR3 length: 13
J gene: TRBJ1-1
D gene: NA
V gene: TRBV20-1
clone size: NA
CDR3 DNA: TGCAGTGCCTCTGGACCGCTTAACACTGAAGCTTTCTTT
CDR3 protein: CSASGPLNTEAFF

CDR3 length: 16
J gene: TRBJ2-1
D gene: TRBD2
V gene: TRBV3-1
clone size: few
CDR3 DNA: TGTGCCAGCAGCCAGACCCTAGCGGGAGCTTTCGATGAGCAGTTCTTC
CDR3 protein: CASSQTLAGAFDEQFF

CDR3 length: 14
J gene: TRBJ1-2
D gene: TRBD1
V gene: TRBV7-9
clone size: NA
CDR3 DNA: TGTGCCAGCACCCGGACAGGGGGCGTCTATGGCTACCCCTTC
CDR3 protein: CASTRTGGVYGYPF

CDR3 length: 11
J gene: TRBJ2-3
D gene: NA
V gene: TRBV7-2
clone size: NA
CDR3 DNA: TGTGCCAGCAAGGTCTTAGATACGCAGTATTTT
CDR3 protein: CASKVLDTQYF

CDR3 length: 13
J gene: TRBJ1-4
D gene: NA
V gene: TRBV29-1
clone size: many
CDR3 DNA: TGCAGCGTTGAATACGGAAGTAATGAAAAACTGTTTTTT
CDR3 protein: CSVEYGSNEKLFF

CDR3 length: 16
J gene: TRBJ2-1
D gene: TRBD2
V gene: TRBV6-4
clone size: NA
CDR3 DNA: TGTGCCAGCAGCTCAGGACTAGCGGGACGCATCAATGAGCAGTTCTTC
CDR3 protein: CASSSGLAGRINEQFF

CDR3 length: 14
J gene: TRBJ1-1
D gene: NA
V gene: TRBV20-1
clone size: NA
CDR3 DNA: TGCAGTGCTAGAGATCGGCGTGGAAGCACTGAAGCTTTCTTT
CDR3 protein: CSARDRRGSTEAFF

CDR3 length: 12
J gene: TRBJ1-2
D gene: NA
V gene: TRBV20-1
clone size: NA
CDR3 DNA: TGCAGTGCTTCAGGGCGTAAGGATGGCTACACCTTC
CDR3 protein: CSASGRKDGYTF

CDR3 length: 13
J gene: TRBJ1-2
D gene: NA
V gene: TRBV5-1
clone size: many
CDR3 DNA: TGCGCCAGCAGCTTAGTAGGGGACTTTGGCTACACCTTC
CDR3 protein: CASSLVGDFGYTF

CDR3 length: 12
J gene: TRBJ2-1
D gene: NA
V gene: TRBV10-2
clone size: NA
CDR3 DNA: TGCGCCAGCTGGGGTGGAGGCCGCGAGCAGTTCTTC
CDR3 protein: CASWGGGREQFF

CDR3 length: 14
J gene: TRBJ2-1
D gene: NA
V gene: TRBV12-3/TRBV12-4
clone size: many
CDR3 DNA: TGTGCCAGCAGTTTACAGGGGGGTTACAATGAGCAGTTCTTC
CDR3 protein: CASSLQGGYNEQFF

CDR3 length: 12
J gene: TRBJ1-5
D gene: NA
V gene: TRBV28
clone size: NA
CDR3 DNA: TGTGCCAGCAGCCCCCAGTATCAGCCCCAGCATTTT
CDR3 protein: CASSPQYQPQHF

CDR3 length: 15
J gene: TRBJ2-2
D gene: NA
V gene: TRBV6-5
clone size: NA
CDR3 DNA: TGTGCCAGCAGTTACTCCGCCGGGCCTCCCGGGGAGCTGTTTTTT
CDR3 protein: CASSYSAGPPGELFF

CDR3 length: 15
J gene: TRBJ2-3
D gene: TRBD1
V gene: TRBV7-3
clone size: few
CDR3 DNA: TGTGCCAGCAGCCCCGGACAGGGGTACACAGATACGCAGTATTTT
CDR3 protein: CASSPGQGYTDTQYF

CDR3 length: 13
J gene: TRBJ2-7
D gene: NA
V gene: TRBV29-1
clone size: many
CDR3 DNA: TGCAGCGTCGTCTGGACATCGGCGGGCGAGCAGTACTTC
CDR3 protein: CSVVWTSAGEQYF

CDR3 length: 16
J gene: TRBJ2-2
D gene: TRBD2
V gene: TRBV5-1
clone size: many
CDR3 DNA: TGCGCCAGCAGCTTGTCCCCTAGCGGGAACACCGGGGAGCTGTTTTTT
CDR3 protein: CASSLSPSGNTGELFF

CDR3 length: 17
J gene: TRBJ1-6
D gene: TRBD1
V gene: TRBV12-3/TRBV12-4
clone size: NA
CDR3 DNA: TGTGCCAGCAGTTTAGGGACAGGGGGGGTTTATAATTCACCCCTCCACTTT
CDR3 protein: CASSLGTGGVYNSPLHF

CDR3 length: 15
J gene: TRBJ1-2
D gene: NA
V gene: TRBV6-5
clone size: many
CDR3 DNA: TGTGCCAGCAGAACTTCCCATATGGCGGTCTATGGCTACACCTTC
CDR3 protein: CASRTSHMAVYGYTF

CDR3 length: 17
J gene: TRBJ1-5
D gene: TRBD1
V gene: TRBV9
clone size: few
CDR3 DNA: TGTGCCAGCAGCGCGGGAGGGGGCGGCTTTAGCAATCAGCCCCAGCATTTT
CDR3 protein: CASSAGGGGFSNQPQHF

CDR3 length: 17
J gene: TRBJ2-1
D gene: TRBD2
V gene: TRBV5-6
clone size: NA
CDR3 DNA: TGTGCCAGCAGCGTAAGGACTAGCGGGAGAATATATAATGAGCAGTTCTTC
CDR3 protein: CASSVRTSGRIYNEQFF